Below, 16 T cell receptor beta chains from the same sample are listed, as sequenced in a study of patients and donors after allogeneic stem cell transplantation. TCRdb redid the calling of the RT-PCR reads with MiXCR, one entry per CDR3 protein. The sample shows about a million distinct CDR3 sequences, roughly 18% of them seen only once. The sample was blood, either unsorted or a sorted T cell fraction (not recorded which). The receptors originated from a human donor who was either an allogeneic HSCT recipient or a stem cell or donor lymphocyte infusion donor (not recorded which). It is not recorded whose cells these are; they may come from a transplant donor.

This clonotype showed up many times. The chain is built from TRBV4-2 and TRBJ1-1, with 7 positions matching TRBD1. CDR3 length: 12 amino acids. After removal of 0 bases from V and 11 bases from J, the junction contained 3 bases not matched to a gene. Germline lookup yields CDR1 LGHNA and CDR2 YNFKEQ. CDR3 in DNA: TGTGCCAGCAGCCAAGATCAGGGGGTGGCTTTCTTT. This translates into CASSQDQGVAFF.

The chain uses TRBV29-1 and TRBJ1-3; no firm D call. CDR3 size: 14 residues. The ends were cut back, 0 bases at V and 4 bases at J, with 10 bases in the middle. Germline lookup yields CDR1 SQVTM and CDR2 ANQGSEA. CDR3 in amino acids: CSVEDLYGGNTIYF. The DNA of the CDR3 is TGCAGCGTTGAAGATCTGTACGGGGGAAACACCATATATTTT.

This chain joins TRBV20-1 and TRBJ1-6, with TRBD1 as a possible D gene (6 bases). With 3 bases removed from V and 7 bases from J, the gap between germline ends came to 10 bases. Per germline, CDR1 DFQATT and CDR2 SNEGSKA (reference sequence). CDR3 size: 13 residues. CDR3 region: CSASQGWNSPLHF. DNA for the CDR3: TGCAGTGCTAGTCAGGGGTGGAATTCACCCCTCCACTTT.

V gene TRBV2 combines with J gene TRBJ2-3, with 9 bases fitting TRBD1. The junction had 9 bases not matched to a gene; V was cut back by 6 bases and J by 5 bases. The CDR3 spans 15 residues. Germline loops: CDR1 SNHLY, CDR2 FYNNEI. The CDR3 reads CASSYRGRSGDTQYF. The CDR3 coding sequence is TGTGCCAGCAGCTACAGGGGGCGATCCGGAGATACGCAGTATTTT.

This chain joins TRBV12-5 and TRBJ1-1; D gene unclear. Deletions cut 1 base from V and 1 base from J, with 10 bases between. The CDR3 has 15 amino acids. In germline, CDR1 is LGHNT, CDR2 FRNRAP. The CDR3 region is CASGLGLPSNTEAFF. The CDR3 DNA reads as TGTGCTAGTGGTTTGGGCCTCCCGTCGAACACTGAAGCTTTCTTT.

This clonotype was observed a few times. CDR3 sequence reads: CASSQDFRGNSPLHF. CDR3 DNA: TGTGCCAGCAGCCAAGATTTCCGGGGAAATTCACCCCTCCACTTT. The chain is built from TRBV3-1 and TRBJ1-6; D not certain. Trimming pared 0 bases from V and 7 bases from J, leaving 10 bases between. This CDR3 spans 15 amino acids. The germline gives CDR1 LGHDT, CDR2 YNNKEL (reference sequence).

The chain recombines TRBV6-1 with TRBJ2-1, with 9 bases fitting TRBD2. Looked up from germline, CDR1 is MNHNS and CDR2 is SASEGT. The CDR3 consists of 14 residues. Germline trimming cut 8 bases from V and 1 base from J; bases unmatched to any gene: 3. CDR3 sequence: CASWRGGSYNEQFF. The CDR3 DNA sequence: TGTGCCAGCTGGCGGGGGGGGTCCTACAATGAGCAGTTCTTC.

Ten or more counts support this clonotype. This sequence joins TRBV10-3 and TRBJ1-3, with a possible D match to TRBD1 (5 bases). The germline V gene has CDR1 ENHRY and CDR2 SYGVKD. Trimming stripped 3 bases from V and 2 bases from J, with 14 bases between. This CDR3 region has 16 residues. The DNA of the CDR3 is TGTGCCATCAGTGACCCGGGTCAGGGACCTGGAAACACCATATATTTT. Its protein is CAISDPGQGPGNTIYF.

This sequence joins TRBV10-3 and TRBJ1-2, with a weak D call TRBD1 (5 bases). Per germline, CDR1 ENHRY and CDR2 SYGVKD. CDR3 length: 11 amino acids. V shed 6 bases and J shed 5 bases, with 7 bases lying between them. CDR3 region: CAISQGYGYTF. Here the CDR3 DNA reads TGTGCCATCAGCCAGGGTTATGGCTACACCTTC.

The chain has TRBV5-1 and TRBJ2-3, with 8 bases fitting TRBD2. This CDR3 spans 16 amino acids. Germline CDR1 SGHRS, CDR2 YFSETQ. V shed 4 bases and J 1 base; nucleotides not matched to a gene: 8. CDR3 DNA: TGCGCCAGCAGCCTTACACCAGCGGGGGGCACAGATACGCAGTATTTT. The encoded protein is CASSLTPAGGTDTQYF.

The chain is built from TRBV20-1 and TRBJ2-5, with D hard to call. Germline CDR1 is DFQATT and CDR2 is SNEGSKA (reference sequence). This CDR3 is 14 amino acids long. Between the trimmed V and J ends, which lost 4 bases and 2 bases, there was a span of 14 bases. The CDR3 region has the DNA TGCAGTGCTAAAGAAAGACGACCACAAGAGACCCAGTACTTC. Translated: CSAKERRPQETQYF.

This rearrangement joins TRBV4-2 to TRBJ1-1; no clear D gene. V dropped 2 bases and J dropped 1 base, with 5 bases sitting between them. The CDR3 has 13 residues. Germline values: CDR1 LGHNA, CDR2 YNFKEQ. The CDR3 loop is CASSQRENTEAFF. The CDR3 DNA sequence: TGTGCCAGCAGCCAAAGAGAGAACACTGAAGCTTTCTTT.

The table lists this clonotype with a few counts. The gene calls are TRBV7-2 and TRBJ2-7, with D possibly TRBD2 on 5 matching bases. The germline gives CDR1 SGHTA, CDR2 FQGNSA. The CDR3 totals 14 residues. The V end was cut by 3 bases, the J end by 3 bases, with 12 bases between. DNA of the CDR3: TGTGCCAGCAGCTTGTCTAGCTACCTCTACGAGCAGTACTTC. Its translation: CASSLSSYLYEQYF.

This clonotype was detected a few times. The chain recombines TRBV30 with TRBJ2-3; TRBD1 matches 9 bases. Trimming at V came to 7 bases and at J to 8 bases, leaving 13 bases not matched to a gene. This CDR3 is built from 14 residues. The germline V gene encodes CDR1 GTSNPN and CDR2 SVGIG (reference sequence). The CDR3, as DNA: TGTGCCTTTAATATGGGGACAGGGAGTGTTACGCAGTATTTT. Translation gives CAFNMGTGSVTQYF.

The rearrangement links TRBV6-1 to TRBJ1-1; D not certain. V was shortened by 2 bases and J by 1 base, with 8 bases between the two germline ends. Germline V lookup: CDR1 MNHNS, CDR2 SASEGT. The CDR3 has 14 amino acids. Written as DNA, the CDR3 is TGTGCCAGCAGTGAATGGTTCCAGAACACTGAAGCTTTCTTT. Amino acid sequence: CASSEWFQNTEAFF.

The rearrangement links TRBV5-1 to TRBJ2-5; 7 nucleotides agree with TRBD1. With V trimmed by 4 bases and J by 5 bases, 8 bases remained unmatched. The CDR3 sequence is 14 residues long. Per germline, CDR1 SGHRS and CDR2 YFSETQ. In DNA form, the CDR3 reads TGCGCCAGCAGCAAAGACAGAGGGGGCGAGACCCAGTACTTC. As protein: CASSKDRGGETQYF.